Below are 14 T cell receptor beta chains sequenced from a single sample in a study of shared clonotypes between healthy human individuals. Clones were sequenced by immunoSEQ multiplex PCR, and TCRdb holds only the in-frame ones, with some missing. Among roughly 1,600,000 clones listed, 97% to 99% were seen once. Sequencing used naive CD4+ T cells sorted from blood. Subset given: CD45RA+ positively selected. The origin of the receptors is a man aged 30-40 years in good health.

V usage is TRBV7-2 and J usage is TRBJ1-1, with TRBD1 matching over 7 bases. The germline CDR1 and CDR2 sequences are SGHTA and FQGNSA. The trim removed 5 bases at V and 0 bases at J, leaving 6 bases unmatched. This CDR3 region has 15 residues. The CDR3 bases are TGTGCCAGCAGCCCTCGGACAGGATTGAACACTGAAGCTTTCTTT. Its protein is CASSPRTGLNTEAFF.

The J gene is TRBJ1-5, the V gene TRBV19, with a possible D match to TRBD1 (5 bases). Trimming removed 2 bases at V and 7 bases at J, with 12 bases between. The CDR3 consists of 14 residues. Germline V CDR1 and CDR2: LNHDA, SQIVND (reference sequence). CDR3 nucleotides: TGTGCCAGTAGTATAATAGGGGAGTGGCAGCCCCAGCATTTT. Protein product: CASSIIGEWQPQHF.

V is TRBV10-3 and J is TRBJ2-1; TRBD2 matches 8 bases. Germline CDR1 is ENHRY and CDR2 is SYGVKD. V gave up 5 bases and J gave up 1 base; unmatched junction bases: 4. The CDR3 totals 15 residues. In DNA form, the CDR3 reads TGTGCCATCAGTCGGGCGGGAGGATCCTACAATGAGCAGTTCTTC. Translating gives CAISRAGGSYNEQFF.

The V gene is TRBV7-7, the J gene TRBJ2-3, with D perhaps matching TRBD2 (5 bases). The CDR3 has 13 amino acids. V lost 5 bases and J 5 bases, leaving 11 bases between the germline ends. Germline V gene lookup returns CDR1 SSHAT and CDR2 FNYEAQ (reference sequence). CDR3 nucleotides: TGTGCCAGCAGCCCCGGGGTGGGAGATACGCAGTATTTT. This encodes CASSPGVGDTQYF. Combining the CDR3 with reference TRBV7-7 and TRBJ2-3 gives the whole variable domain GAGVSQSPRYKVTKRGQDVTLRCDPISSHATLYWYQQALGQGPEFLTYFNYEAQPDKSGLPSDRFSAERPEGSISTLTIQRTEQRDSAMYRCASSPGVGDTQYFGPGTRLTVL.

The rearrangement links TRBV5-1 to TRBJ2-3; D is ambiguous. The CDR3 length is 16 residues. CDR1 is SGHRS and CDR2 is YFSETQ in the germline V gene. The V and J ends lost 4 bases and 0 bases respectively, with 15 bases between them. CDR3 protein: CASSLWRASSTDTQYF. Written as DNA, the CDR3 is TGCGCCAGCAGCCTATGGCGCGCGTCTAGCACAGATACGCAGTATTTT.

The CDR3 DNA reads TGTGCCACCAGCAGAGATCCGACGACCTACGAGCAGTACTTC. Translating it yields CATSRDPTTYEQYF. V gene TRBV15 combines with J gene TRBJ2-7, with D unresolved. V gave up 0 bases and J gave up 2 bases, with 8 bases separating them. This CDR3 is 14 amino acids long. The germline gives CDR1 LNHNV, CDR2 YYDKDF (reference sequence).

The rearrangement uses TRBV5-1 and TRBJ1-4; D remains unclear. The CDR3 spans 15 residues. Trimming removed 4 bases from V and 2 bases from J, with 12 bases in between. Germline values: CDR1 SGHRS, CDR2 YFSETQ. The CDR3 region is CASSAQRATNEKLFF. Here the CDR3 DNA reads TGCGCCAGCAGCGCACAAAGGGCGACTAATGAAAAACTGTTTTTT.

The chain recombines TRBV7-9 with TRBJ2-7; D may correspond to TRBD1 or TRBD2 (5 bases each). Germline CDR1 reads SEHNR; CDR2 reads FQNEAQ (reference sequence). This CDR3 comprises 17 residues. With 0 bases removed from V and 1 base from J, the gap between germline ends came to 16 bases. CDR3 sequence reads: CASSLARLGVQSYEQYF. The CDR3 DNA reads TGTGCCAGCAGCTTAGCGCGGTTGGGGGTACAATCCTACGAGCAGTACTTC.

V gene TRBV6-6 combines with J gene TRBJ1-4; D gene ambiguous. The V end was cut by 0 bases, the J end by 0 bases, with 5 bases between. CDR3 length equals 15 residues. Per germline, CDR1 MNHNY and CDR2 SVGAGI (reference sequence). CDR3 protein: CASSYSGATNEKLFF. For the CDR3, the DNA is TGTGCCAGCAGTTACTCGGGAGCAACTAATGAAAAACTGTTTTTT.

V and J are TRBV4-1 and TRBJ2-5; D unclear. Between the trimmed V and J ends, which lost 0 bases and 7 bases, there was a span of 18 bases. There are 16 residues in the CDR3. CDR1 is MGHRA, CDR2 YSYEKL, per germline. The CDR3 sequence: CASSQEETGTRGTQYF. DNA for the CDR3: TGCGCCAGCAGCCAAGAAGAGACCGGTACAAGAGGGACCCAGTACTTC.

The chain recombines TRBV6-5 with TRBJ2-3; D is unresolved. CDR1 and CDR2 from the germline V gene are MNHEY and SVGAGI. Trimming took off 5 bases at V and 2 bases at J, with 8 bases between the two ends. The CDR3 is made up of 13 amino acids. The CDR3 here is CASSTGFTDTQYF. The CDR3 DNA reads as TGTGCCAGCAGTACCGGCTTCACAGATACGCAGTATTTT.

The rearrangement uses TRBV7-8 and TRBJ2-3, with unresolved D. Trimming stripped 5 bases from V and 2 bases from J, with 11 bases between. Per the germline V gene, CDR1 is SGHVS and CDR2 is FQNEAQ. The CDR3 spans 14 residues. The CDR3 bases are TGTGCCAGCAGCCCAAGCCGGATCACAGATACGCAGTATTTT. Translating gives CASSPSRITDTQYF.

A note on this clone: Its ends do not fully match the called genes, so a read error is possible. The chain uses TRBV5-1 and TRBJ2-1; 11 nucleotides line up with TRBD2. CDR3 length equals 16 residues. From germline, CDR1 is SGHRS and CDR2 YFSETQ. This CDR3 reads CASSLGLAGTYSEGIF. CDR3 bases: TGCGCCAGCAGCTTAGGACTAGCGGGCACTTACAGCGAGGGAATCTTC. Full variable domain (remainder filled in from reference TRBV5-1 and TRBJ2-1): KAGVTQTPRYLIKTRGQQVTLSCSPISGHRSVSWYQQTPGQGLQFLFEYFSETQRNKGNFPGRFSGRQFSNSRSEMNVSTLELGDSALYLCASSLGLAGTYSEGIFGPGTRLTVL.

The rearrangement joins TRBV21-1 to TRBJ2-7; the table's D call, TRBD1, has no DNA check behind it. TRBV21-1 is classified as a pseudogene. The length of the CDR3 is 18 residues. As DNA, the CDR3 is TGTGCCAGCAGCAAAGCGCTTAGGAGAGGACAGAGCTCCTACGAGCAGTACTTC. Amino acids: CASSKALRRGQSSYEQYF.